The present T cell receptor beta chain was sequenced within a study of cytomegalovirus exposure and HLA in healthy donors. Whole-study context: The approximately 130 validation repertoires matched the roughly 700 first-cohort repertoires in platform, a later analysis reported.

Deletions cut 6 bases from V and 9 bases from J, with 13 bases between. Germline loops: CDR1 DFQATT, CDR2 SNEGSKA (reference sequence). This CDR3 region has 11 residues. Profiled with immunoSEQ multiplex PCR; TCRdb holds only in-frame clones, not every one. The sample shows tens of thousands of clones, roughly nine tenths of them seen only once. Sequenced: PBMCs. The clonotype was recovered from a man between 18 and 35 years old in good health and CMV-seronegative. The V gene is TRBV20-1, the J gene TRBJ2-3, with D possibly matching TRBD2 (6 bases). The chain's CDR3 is CSALTRETQYF. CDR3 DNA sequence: TGCAGTGCGCTGACTAGAGAGACGCAGTATTTT.